The clone carrying this T cell receptor (beta chain) has a handful of counts. Its antigen is unknown. The sample originates from a study of vaccination and CD4 T cells after COVID-19. Researchers used the Oncomine TCR Beta short-read assay to sequence DNA from cultured CD4+ T cells. A single record per CDR3 protein comes from TCRdb applying MiXCR to the PCR reads. The sample shows under 25,000 distinct CDR3 sequences, about 64% of them seen only once. Specified treatment: approximately nine-day PBMC culture with coronavirus spike peptide pools or control peptides (ViraFEST assay). With V trimmed by 2 bases and J by 0 bases, 3 bases remained unmatched. This CDR3 is 15 amino acids long. Germline V lookup: CDR1 DFQATT, CDR2 SNEGSKA (reference sequence).

This TCR derives from a human donor who had recovered from COVID-19. This chain uses TRBV20-1 with TRBJ1-3; TRBD1 aligns across 8 bases. The sample consisted of CD4+ T cells from blood, cultured in vitro. Here the CDR3 reads CSARRTGRSGNTIYF. The DNA for the CDR3 is TGCAGTGCTAGACGGACAGGGCGCTCTGGAAACACCATATATTTT.